Sequencing of this TCR beta chain was carried out in a study of OX40 agonist ivuxolimab in advanced cancers. Turning to the study itself: Three patients had partial responses: one hepatocellular carcinoma, two cutaneous melanoma. Regarding the study as a whole: The authors also found low normalized T-cell clonal expansion in some nonresponders.

To note about this clone: What it binds is not known.

Trimming cost V 7 bases and J 2 bases; bases outside gene matches: 9. The germline CDR1 and CDR2 sequences are MNHEY and SMNVEV (reference sequence). The CDR3 runs to 15 residues. Repertoires were generated with immunoSEQ multiplex PCR, while TCRdb's copy carries only in-frame clones and drops some. The sample lists some 42,000 clones; roughly 84% were seen once. Autoimmune disease history or systemic immunosuppression disqualified patients. The investigators sampled blood at baseline, at cycle 4 day 1, and at cycle 7 day 1. The chain joins TRBV27 to TRBJ2-3, with 7 positions matching TRBD2. The material sequenced was CD4+ or CD8+ T cells sorted from blood, taken in a trial of the OX40 agonist ivuxolimab. The clonotype was recovered from an adult with an advanced solid tumor such as melanoma, head and neck, liver or kidney cancer. CDR3 bases: TGTGCCAGCAACTTACGGGGGGTCATCACAGATACGCAGTATTTT. This sequence encodes CASNLRGVITDTQYF.